The clone carrying this T cell receptor (beta chain) occurred a few times. Its antigen is undetermined. The quantity of DNA used in unsorted PBMC replicate PCRs was approximately 300 ng, corresponding to tens of thousands of T cell genomes. Profiled with immunoSEQ multiplex PCR; TCRdb holds only in-frame clones, not every one. The sample carries about 600,000 clones, roughly 72% recorded once. The data stem from a study of shared clonotypes between healthy human individuals. Study-level points and caveats: Exclusively blood specimens were collected; tissue repertoires likely differ.

Germline CDR1 is KGHSH and CDR2 is LQKENI. J was trimmed by 4 bases and V by 3 bases; bases with no gene match: 2. The CDR3 totals 14 residues. The V and J genes are TRBV18 and TRBJ2-7; 11 nucleotides line up with TRBD2. The clonotype comes from a woman aged 40-49 years in good health. Some clones in this sample may be carry-over from other donors' samples. Sequenced input: PBMCs. In DNA, the CDR3 is TGTGCCAGCTCACCGGGACTAGCGGATTACGAGCAGTACTTC. It yields the protein CASSPGLADYEQYF.